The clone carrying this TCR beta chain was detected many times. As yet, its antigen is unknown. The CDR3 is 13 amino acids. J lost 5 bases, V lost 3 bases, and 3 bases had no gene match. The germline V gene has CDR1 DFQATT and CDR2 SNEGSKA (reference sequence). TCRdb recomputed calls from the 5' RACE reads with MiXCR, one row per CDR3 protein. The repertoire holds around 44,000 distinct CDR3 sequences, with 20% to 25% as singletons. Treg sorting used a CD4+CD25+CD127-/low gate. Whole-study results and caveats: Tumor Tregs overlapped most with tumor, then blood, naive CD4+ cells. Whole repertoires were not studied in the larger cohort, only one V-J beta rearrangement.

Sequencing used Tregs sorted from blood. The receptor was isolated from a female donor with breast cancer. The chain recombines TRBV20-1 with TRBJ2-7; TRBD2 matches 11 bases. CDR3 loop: CSASLAGGNEQYF. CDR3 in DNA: TGCAGTGCTAGCCTAGCGGGAGGAAACGAGCAGTACTTC.